This T cell receptor beta chain is from a study of blood T cell repertoires in COVID-19. For the study at large: Sources were T cells, B-cell-depleted T cells, or PBMCs; the material itself was cDNA or gDNA.

Those enrolled in Seattle joined during active infection and were followed longitudinally afterward. The protocol was immunoSEQ multiplex PCR, while the TCRdb copy is restricted to in-frame clones and leaves out a portion. This sample has a few hundred thousand clones, with 70% to 85% found just once. This sequence was found in a human donor with COVID-19, enrolled during active disease. The donor label of this sample is uncertain. The sequencing sample was made of peripheral blood.

The CDR3 DNA sequence: TGCAGCGTTGGAGGGAGGGGTGGAAACACCATATATTTT. Amino acid sequence: CSVGGRGGNTIYF. The rearrangement uses TRBV29-1 and TRBJ1-3, with D possibly being TRBD1 (5 bases). Germline values: CDR1 SQVTM, CDR2 ANQGSEA. Trimming pared 4 bases from V and 3 bases from J, leaving 10 bases between. The CDR3 is 13 amino acids.